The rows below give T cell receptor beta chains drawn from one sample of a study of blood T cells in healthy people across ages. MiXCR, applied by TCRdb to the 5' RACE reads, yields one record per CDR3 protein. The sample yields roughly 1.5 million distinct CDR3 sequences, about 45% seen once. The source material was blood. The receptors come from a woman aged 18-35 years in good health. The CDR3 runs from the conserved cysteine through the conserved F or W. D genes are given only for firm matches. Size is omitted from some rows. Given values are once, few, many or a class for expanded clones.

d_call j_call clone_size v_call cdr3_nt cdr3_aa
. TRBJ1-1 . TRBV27 TGTGCCTGTAAGGGGGTCTTTGGCACTGAAGCTTTCTTT CACKGVFGTEAFF
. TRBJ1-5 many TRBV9 TGTGCCAGCAGCGCTCAGGGAGGGCGACAGCCCCAGCATTTT CASSAQGGRQPQHF
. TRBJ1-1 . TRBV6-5 TGTGCCAGCAGACGCAGTGGGGCGGACACTGAAGCTTTCTTT CASRRSGADTEAFF
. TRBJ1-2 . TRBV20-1 TGCAGTGCTAGAGTTCGACCCAATTTAGCGGAGGGCTACACCTTC CSARVRPNLAEGYTF
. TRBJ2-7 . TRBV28 TGTGCCAGCAGGGAGCGGTTTGCCTGCGAGCAGTACTTC CASRERFACEQYF
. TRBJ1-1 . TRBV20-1 TGCAGTGCGTGGATGTATACTGAAGCTTTCTTT CSAWMYTEAFF
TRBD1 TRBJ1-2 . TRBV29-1 TGCAGCGTGACCCAGGGGGCGAGGGGCTACACCTTC CSVTQGARGYTF
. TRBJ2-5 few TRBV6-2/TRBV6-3 TGTGCCAGCAGCCAGGTCCCGACCCAGTACTTC CASSQVPTQYF
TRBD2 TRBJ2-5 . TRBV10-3 TGTGCCATCAGTGAGGGGACTAGGAAAGAGCAGTACTTC CAISEGTRKEQYF
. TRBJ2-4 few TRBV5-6 TGTGCCAGCAGCTTGGATCACTGGGAGGCCAAAAACATTCAGTACTTC CASSLDHWEAKNIQYF
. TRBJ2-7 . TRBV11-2 TGTGCCAGCACCGTACGGAGCTCCTACGAGCAGTACTTC CASTVRSSYEQYF
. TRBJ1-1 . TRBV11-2 TGTGCCAGCAGCTTCTGGGGAAGAGAGAACACTGAAGCTTTCTTT CASSFWGRENTEAFF
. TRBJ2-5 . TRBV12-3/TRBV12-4 TGTGCCAGCAGCATGGCTGGGGAGACCCAGTACTTC CASSMAGETQYF
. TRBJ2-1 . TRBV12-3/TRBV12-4 TGTGCCAGCAGGACCGGGACCGCCAGCTCCTACAATGAGCAGTTCTTC CASRTGTASSYNEQFF
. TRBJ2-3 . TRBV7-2 TGTGCCAGCAGCTTAGTTGGCGGGGCTAGCACAGATACGCAGTATTTT CASSLVGGASTDTQYF
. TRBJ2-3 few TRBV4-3 TGCGCCAGCAGCCAAGAATTGACAGCCGGAAGCACAGATACGCAGTATTTT CASSQELTAGSTDTQYF
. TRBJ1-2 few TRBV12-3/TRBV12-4 TGTGCCAGCTCGACACCAAGTGGCTACACCTTC CASSTPSGYTF
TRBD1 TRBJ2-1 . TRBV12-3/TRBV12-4 TGTGCCAGCGGGAAGACAGGGCAATCCTACAATGAGCAGTTCTTC CASGKTGQSYNEQFF
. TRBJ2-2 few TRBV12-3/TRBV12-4 TGTGCCAGCAGTTTCCATAACACCGGGGAGCTGTTTTTT CASSFHNTGELFF
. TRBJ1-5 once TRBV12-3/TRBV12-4 TGTGCCAGCAGTAGCGACAGGCCAAATCAGCCCCAGCATTTT CASSSDRPNQPQHF
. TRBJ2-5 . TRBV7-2 TGTGCCAGCAGCTTAGGCAGGATGGACACGGAGACCCAGTACTTC CASSLGRMDTETQYF